One TCR beta chain is described in this entry. Its cognate antigen is unknown. The source of the sample is a study of T cells after yellow fever vaccination. The CDR3 is made up of 14 amino acids. Germline lookup yields CDR1 DFQATT and CDR2 SNEGSKA (reference sequence). With 5 bases removed from V and 4 bases from J, the gap between germline ends came to 18 bases. In making TCR cDNA, 5'RACE template switching added a universal primer site and UMIs to it. TCRdb reanalysed the 5' RACE reads using MiXCR and keeps one entry per CDR3 protein. The sample holds about 630,000 distinct CDR3 sequences, about 12% seen once. Study-wide findings and caveats: The secondary response was weaker, and its peak arrived faster, on day 5 versus 15. In post-booster samples, most primary-vaccination clones reappeared (under 98% CD4, approximately 91% CD8).

Sample: PBMCs, taken on the day of the yellow fever booster vaccination. The chain combines TRBV20-1 with TRBJ2-7; unclear D gene. The TCR was taken from a man aged 30-40 years who received the YFV17D yellow fever vaccine. CDR3 loop: CSAPSEDRWYEQYF. The CDR3 DNA is TGCAGTGCTCCATCAGAGGACCGGTGGTACGAGCAGTACTTC.